The subject of this entry is one T cell receptor (beta chain). Compared with germline, one end of the junction differs, possibly owing to a read error. CDR3 length equals 12 residues. Per germline, CDR1 MGHDK and CDR2 SYGVNS. This specimen comes from a study of T cells in Graves' hyperthyroidism and ophthalmopathy. Researchers took RNA transcripts and amplified the TCR beta CDR3 regions from them. The TCR CDR3 first-round RT-PCR relied on the HTBI primer set. TCRdb reprocessed the multiplex PCR reads with MiXCR, giving one entry per CDR3 protein. The table shows tens of thousands of distinct CDR3 sequences, with roughly 56% occurring only once.

The rearrangement uses TRBV25-1 and TRBJ1-2; D gene ambiguous. The receptor was isolated from a man aged 18 to 30 with Graves' hyperthyroidism. The sequencing sample was made of peripheral blood or thyroid tissue (not recorded which). The CDR3 region is CASSENGNGCTF. Written as DNA, the CDR3 is TGTGCCAGCAGTGAAAATGGGAATGGCTGCACCTTC.